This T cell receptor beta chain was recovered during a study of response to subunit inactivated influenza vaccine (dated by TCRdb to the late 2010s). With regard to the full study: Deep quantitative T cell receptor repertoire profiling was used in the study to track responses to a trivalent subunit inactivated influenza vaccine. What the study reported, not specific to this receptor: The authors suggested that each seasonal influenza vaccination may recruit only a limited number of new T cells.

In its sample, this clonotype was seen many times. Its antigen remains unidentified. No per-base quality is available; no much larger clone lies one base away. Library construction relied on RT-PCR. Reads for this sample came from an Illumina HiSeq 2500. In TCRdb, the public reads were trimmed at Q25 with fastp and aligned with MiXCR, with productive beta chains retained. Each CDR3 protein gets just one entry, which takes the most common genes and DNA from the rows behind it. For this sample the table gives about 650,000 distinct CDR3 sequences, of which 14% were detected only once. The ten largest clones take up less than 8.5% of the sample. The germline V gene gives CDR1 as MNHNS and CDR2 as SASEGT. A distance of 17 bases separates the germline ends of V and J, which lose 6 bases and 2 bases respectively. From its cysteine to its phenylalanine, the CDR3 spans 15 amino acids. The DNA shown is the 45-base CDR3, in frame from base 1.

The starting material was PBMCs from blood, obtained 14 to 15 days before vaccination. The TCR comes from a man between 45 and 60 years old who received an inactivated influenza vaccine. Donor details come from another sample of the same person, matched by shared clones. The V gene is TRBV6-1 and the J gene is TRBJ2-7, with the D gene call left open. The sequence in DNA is TGTGCCAGCAGCCCCGATTTGGTCAGTCCCTACGAGCAGTACTTC. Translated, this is CASSPDLVSPYEQYF.